This T cell receptor (beta chain) emerged from a study of control samples from healthy donors and cancer patients. This clone was found once. The method was immunoSEQ multiplex PCR; TCRdb's version includes in-frame clones alone and lacks a portion of them. The data show about 250,000 clones, with almost 85% seen just once and less than 15% held by the top ten. Germline-derived CDR1 and CDR2 are SGDLS and YYNGEE. This CDR3 region has 16 residues. The J segment lost 2 bases and the V segment lost 0 bases, leaving 5 bases of the junction unmatched. This chain uses TRBV9 with TRBJ1-3, with 7 positions matching TRBD1. The sequence derives from a woman aged 60-75 years with lung cancer. The sequenced material came from PBMCs. The CDR3 DNA follows: TGTGCCAGCAGCGTAGCGCAGGGGGGAACTGGAAACACCATATATTTT. Its translation: CASSVAQGGTGNTIYF.